This entry describes one T cell receptor (beta chain). V was cut by 7 bases and J by 2 bases, with 15 bases left in between. This CDR3 is built from 15 residues. Per the germline V gene, CDR1 is SGHRS and CDR2 is YFSETQ. The repertoire was sequenced with immunoSEQ multiplex PCR; TCRdb's copy has only in-frame clones and lacks some. The sample holds fewer than 150,000 clones, roughly nine tenths seen once. The data stem from a study of control samples from healthy donors and cancer patients. The sequence was collected from a woman younger than 30 in good health. The genes are TRBV5-1 and TRBJ1-4, with D hard to call. The sequenced sample was blood. The CDR3 region is CASSRAGPTNEKLFF. The CDR3 DNA sequence: TGCGCCAGCTCCAGAGCAGGCCCTACTAATGAAAAACTGTTTTTT. The whole variable domain, remainder taken from reference TRBV5-1 and TRBJ1-4, is KAGVTQTPRYLIKTRGQQVTLSCSPISGHRSVSWYQQTPGQGLQFLFEYFSETQRNKGNFPGRFSGRQFSNSRSEMNVSTLELGDSALYLCASSRAGPTNEKLFFGSGTQLSVL.